The following is a T cell receptor (beta chain) sequence with its context. The antigen is not known. V gave up 5 bases and J gave up 3 bases, with 5 bases separating them. The germline V gene has CDR1 ENHRY and CDR2 SYGVKD. This CDR3 is built from 12 residues. The sample comes from a study of Ad26.COV2.S vaccination and SARS-CoV-2 variants. Whole-study findings and limits: The TCR-based breadth and depth measures might underestimate overall T cell responses.

The protocol was immunoSEQ multiplex PCR, while the TCRdb copy is restricted to in-frame clones and leaves out a portion. The sample lists approximately 300,000 clones; about 85% were seen once. Treatment specified: around 19 received Ad26.COV2.S at low or high dose, single or two shots; five or six received placebo; per-sample allocation not given. Material that was analyzed had been drawn on day 63 after the first vaccine or placebo injection. This specimen consisted of peripheral blood, obtained in a trial of Ad26.COV2.S vaccine versus placebo. The sequence came from a person between 18 and 60 years old who received the Ad26.COV2.S COVID-19 vaccine or a placebo. The chain combines TRBV10-3 with TRBJ1-3; no clear D gene. CDR3 DNA sequence: TGTGCCATCAGTCCTAATGGAAACACCATATATTTT. This translates into CAISPNGNTIYF.